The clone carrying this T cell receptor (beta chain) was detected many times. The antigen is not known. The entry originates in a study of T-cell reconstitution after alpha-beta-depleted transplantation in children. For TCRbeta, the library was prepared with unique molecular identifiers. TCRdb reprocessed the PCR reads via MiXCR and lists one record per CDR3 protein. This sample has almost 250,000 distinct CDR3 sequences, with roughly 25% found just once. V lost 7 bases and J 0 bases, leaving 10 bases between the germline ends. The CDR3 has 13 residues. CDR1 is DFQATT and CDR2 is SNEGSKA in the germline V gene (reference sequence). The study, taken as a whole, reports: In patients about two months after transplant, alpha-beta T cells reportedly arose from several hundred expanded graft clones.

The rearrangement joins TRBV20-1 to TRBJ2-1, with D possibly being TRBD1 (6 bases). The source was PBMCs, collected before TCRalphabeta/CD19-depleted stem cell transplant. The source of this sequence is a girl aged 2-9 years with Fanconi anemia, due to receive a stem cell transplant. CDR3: CSDGQSSYNEQFF. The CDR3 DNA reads TGCAGTGATGGACAGAGCTCCTACAATGAGCAGTTCTTC.